Reported below is one T cell receptor (beta chain). Its antigen is not yet known. No much larger clonotype is one base removed from it; base qualities were not supplied. In the prospective study, participants were roughly 18 to 100 years old, resided in approximately 22 geographic areas of the United States, and were enrolled through a virtual design. To assign participants to cohorts, the prospective study relied on clinical history that participants themselves reported in a screening survey and a study questionnaire. Recovered participants in ImmuneRACE Cohort 3 were defined as having two consecutive negative NP/OP PCR tests, clearance from a healthcare professional, or resolution of symptoms. In the prospective study, mobile phlebotomists collected whole blood, serum and a nasopharyngeal or oropharyngeal swab from each participant. Participants in the prospective study had the option to provide additional blood draws and questionnaires over a roughly 2-month period. Prospective study blood samples were shipped either frozen or at room temperature before DNA extraction.

The immunoSEQ Assay, a bias-controlled multiplex PCR, was used to amplify TCRbeta CDR3 regions from genomic DNA. On the authors' methods: Nucleated cell counts per sample were estimated from amplification of reference gene primers within the assay. Sequence reads were collapsed and filtered to measure the absolute abundance of every unique TCRbeta CDR3 rearrangement. For each sample, productive Simpson clonality was calculated as the square root of Simpson's diversity index across productive rearrangements. The source is immuneACCESS, and TCRdb retained only in-frame sequences with V and J called. Part of the clones is not carried over; for the studies checked, unresolved V genes explain less than half of this, and the remainder is unexplained. V, J and clone size were drawn from that table, and D and trimming were deduced from the DNA. The sample table lists about 440,000 clones, about 90% of them with a count of one. The ten biggest clones cover about 0.63% of the sample.

The CDR3 has 13 amino acids, counting the end cysteine and phenylalanine. Only the CDR3 portion is preserved as DNA: 39 bases, with reading frame beginning at the first base. Taken from the germline V gene, the CDR1 and CDR2 loops are MGHRA and YSYEKL. V was cut back by 3 bases and J by 2 bases, leaving a gap of 7 bases between them. This entry is derived from a study of blood T cell repertoires in COVID-19 (dated by TCRdb to about 2020). In the study overall: Collaborator samples came from the United States, Italy and Spain and covered acute and convalescent phases of COVID-19. HLA class I and class II types, where available, came from metadata supplied by the sample provider rather than from assay-based typing. A de-identified subject ID, COVID-19 status, age in years and sex were almost always included in the sample metadata. A freely available public database, intended as a resource for researchers studying the immune response to SARS-CoV-2, is where the repertoires were released. Deeply sampled blood TCRbeta repertoires from subjects exposed to, actively infected with, or recovered from COVID-19 were included in the dataset. Samples were obtained from the ongoing ImmuneRACE study (first 160 participants) and from some 1,200 subjects provided by 6 global collaborators. The prospective study material was composed of cDNA or gDNA derived from T cells, B-cell-depleted T cells, or PBMCs. The paper as a whole reports these results and caveats: How much clinical and demographic metadata was included differed by source and by participant, and the metadata was provided uncurated.

Sequenced input: PBMCs or T cells enriched from blood (not recorded which). Recombination joined TRBV4-1 with TRBJ1-2, and TRBD1 may be the D gene, going by 6 matching bases. This sequence was found in a man aged 18 to 29 who had recovered from COVID-19. The DNA sequence reads TGCGCCAGCAGCCATGGACAGAACTATGGCTACACCTTC. Translated, this is CASSHGQNYGYTF.